These 7 T cell receptor beta chains share one sample of origin, sequenced in a study of tumor-infiltrating lymphocytes in primary liver carcinoma. A primer in the constant region served to generate TCR beta cDNA from roughly 450 ng of total RNA. Libraries of TCR beta came from three nested multiplex PCR rounds with slightly modified ARM-PCR. A C-beta reverse primer was combined with TRBV1-TRBV30 forward primers in the first two PCR rounds, and each round had about 10 cycles. TCRdb independently ran MiXCR on the multiplex PCR reads; one entry per CDR3 protein. Among some 64,000 distinct CDR3 sequences listed, about 71% were seen once. From 20-30 mg of unsorted bulk tissue, DNA and RNA were co-extracted together. The sample taken for sequencing was liver tumor tissue from sampling region 4. Specified subset: tumor region T4, right-lateral pole. The origin of the receptors is a middle-aged man with primary liver carcinoma and hepatitis B virus infection.

Note on this clonotype: At one end the junction does not follow the germline gene, possibly because of a read error. The J gene is TRBJ2-1, the V gene TRBV4-2; a possible D gene is TRBD2 (6 bases). Germline V gene data show CDR1 as LGHNA and CDR2 as YNFKEQ. The CDR3 is made up of 16 amino acids. The CDR3 DNA reads as TGTGCCACCACCCCACGCGGGGCTAGTGGGAACAATCAGCAGTTCTTC. Its translation is CATTPRGASGNNQQFF.

As to this clonotype: One end of the junction is discordant with germline, which a read error may explain. The chain links TRBV18 to TRBJ2-7; D not resolved. CDR1 and CDR2 (germline): KGHSH, LQKENI. The CDR3 sequence is 14 residues long. The CDR3 loop reads CASSPSHLSYEQYF. The CDR3 nucleotides are TGTGCCAGCTCACCATCCCACCTCTCCTATGAGCAGTACTTC.

This clonotype was seen just once. A much larger clone differs by one base, so this may be a read error. The chain carries TRBV11-2 and TRBJ2-3; D may be TRBD2 (5 bases). This CDR3 is 15 amino acids long. V lost 0 bases and J lost 2, with 9 bases in between. Germline CDR1 and CDR2: SGHAT and FQNNGV. The CDR3 reads CASSLENSVTDTQYF. The CDR3 bases are TGTGCCAGCAGCTTAGAGAATAGCGTCACAGATACGCAGTATTTT.

The chain uses TRBV6-1 and TRBJ2-1; D remains ambiguous. V was shortened by 8 bases and J by 10 bases, with 15 bases between the two germline ends. The germline V gene has CDR1 MNHNS and CDR2 SASEGT. The CDR3 sequence is 12 residues long. CDR3 in DNA: TGTGCCAGCTGTGTTTGGCGGCGAGAGCAGTTCTTC. Its translation: CASCVWRREQFF.

A word on this clonotype: The CDR3 carries no conserved terminal phenylalanine or tryptophan, so it likely arises from a read error. Because the CDR3's place on the DNA is in doubt, the DNA is left out and the CDR3 is given as listed by TCRdb. This rearrangement joins TRBV11-2 to TRBJ2-1; TRBD2 reflects the table's D call only, with no check against the DNA. Germline CDR1 and CDR2: SGHAT and FQNNGV. The CDR3 is made up of 13 amino acids, end residues included. The CDR3 region is CTSSLDRLATGFL.

Note on this clonotype: Possible read error: a much larger clone is one base away. This rearrangement joins TRBV11-2 to TRBJ2-1; D ambiguous. The V gene lost 4 bases and the J gene lost 7 bases, with 14 bases spanning the gap. This CDR3 has 14 residues. The germline V gene has CDR1 SGHAT and CDR2 FQNNGV. CDR3 region: CASSSAASSNEQFF. Here the CDR3 DNA reads TGTGCCAGCAGCTCCGCTGCAAGCAGTAATGAGCAGTTCTTC.

As regards this clonotype: The junction differs from germline at one of its ends, possibly a read error. The gene calls are TRBV5-1 and TRBJ1-1; tentative D call: TRBD1 (5 bases). This CDR3 has 14 amino acids. Germline CDR1 and CDR2: SGHRS and YFSETQ. The CDR3 sequence: CASSSGASETEAFF. For the CDR3, the DNA is TGCGCCAGTAGCTCCGGGGCATCCGAGACTGAAGCTTTCTTT.